One sample yielded the 23 T cell receptor beta chains listed below, sequenced in a study of identifying expanded T cells in peripheral blood. Profiling relied on immunoSEQ multiplex PCR, and the TCRdb table lists in-frame clones only, not all of them. The sample contains under 120,000 clones, approximately 90% of which appear only once. Input material: blood. The source is a person between 18 and 70 years old in good health.

This clone was found once. Being one base from a much bigger clone, this may be a read error. Other DNA sequences from this sample encode an identical CDR3 as well. V and J are TRBV2 and TRBJ2-3; TRBD2 might be the D (6 bases). This CDR3 region has 16 residues. Germline V gene lookup returns CDR1 SNHLY and CDR2 FYNNEI. In DNA, the CDR3 is TGTGCCAGCAGCGGAATTTCTAGCGTAATCACAGATACACAGTATTTT. This gives the protein CASSGISSVITDTQYF.

The chain joins TRBV15 to TRBJ1-1; D is undetermined. CDR1 LNHNV and CDR2 YYDKDF come from the germline V gene (reference sequence). Trimming took off 5 bases at V and 1 base at J, with 11 bases between the two ends. The length of the CDR3 is 14 residues. CDR3: CATSGLTQNTEAFF. The CDR3 DNA follows: TGTGCCACCAGCGGGTTAACACAGAACACTGAAGCTTTCTTT.

CDR3 in DNA: TGTGCCAGCAGCTTCTCCCGGACTACCACAGATACGCAGTATTTT. Its translation: CASSFSRTTTDTQYF. V gene TRBV11-2 combines with J gene TRBJ2-3; perhaps TRBD2 as D (6 bases). V gave up 3 bases and J gave up 2 bases, with 12 bases separating them. Per germline, CDR1 SGHAT and CDR2 FQNNGV. The CDR3 covers 15 residues.

The chain links TRBV7-2 to TRBJ1-4; 7 bases are a match to TRBD1. The CDR3 is 13 residues long. CDR1 is SGHTA, CDR2 FQGNSA, per germline. V was clipped by 5 bases and J by 7 bases; unmatched bases: 4. CDR3 nucleotide sequence: TGTGCCAGCAGCCCGGGACAGCGTGAAAAACTGTTTTTT. Translation gives CASSPGQREKLFF.

The chain recombines TRBV25-1 with TRBJ1-1; no clear D gene. The ends were cut back, 3 bases at V and 2 bases at J, with 13 bases in the middle. Germline loops: CDR1 MGHDK, CDR2 SYGVNS. The CDR3 contains 15 residues. Written as DNA, the CDR3 is TGTGCCAGCAGTGACCCTAGGACGGGCAACACTGAAGCTTTCTTT. Its translation is CASSDPRTGNTEAFF.

The sample holds a few counts of this clone. The chain links TRBV4-3 to TRBJ1-2; D perhaps matches TRBD1 (5 bases). CDR3 length equals 15 residues. V lost 4 bases to trimming and J lost 3 bases, with 15 bases between them. Germline values: CDR1 LGHNA, CDR2 YSLEER. The CDR3 protein is CASSPTAGPYYGYTF. DNA for the CDR3: TGCGCCAGCAGCCCGACCGCGGGGCCCTACTATGGCTACACCTTC.

V and J are TRBV4-1 and TRBJ2-5, with 9 bases aligning to TRBD2. V shed 0 bases and J 5 bases; nucleotides not matched to a gene: 4. The CDR3 runs 15 residues. CDR1 MGHRA and CDR2 YSYEKL come from the germline V gene. CDR3 DNA: TGCGCCAGCAGCCAAGATCGGCTAGCGGGGGAGACCCAGTACTTC. Its translation is CASSQDRLAGETQYF.

This chain links TRBV19 with TRBJ1-6; D gene ambiguous. Germline CDR1 LNHDA, CDR2 SQIVND (reference sequence). There are 15 residues in the CDR3. The ends were cut back, 1 base at V and 8 bases at J, with 12 bases in the middle. For the CDR3, the DNA is TGTGCCAGTAGTATAGGGTCCGGGTCCTATTCACCCCTCCACTTT. It specifies CASSIGSGSYSPLHF.

The chain is built from TRBV18 and TRBJ1-1; D may be TRBD1 (6 bases). CDR1 KGHSH and CDR2 LQKENI come from the germline V gene. The CDR3 runs to 16 residues. V lost 6 bases and J lost 0, with 17 bases in between. CDR3 sequence reads: CASSHTIGGVNTEAFF. The CDR3 region has the DNA TGTGCCAGCTCGCACACTATTGGGGGCGTGAACACTGAAGCTTTCTTT.

V gene TRBV5-1 combines with J gene TRBJ1-4, with a possible D match to TRBD1 (6 bases). Germline CDR1 SGHRS, CDR2 YFSETQ. The CDR3 runs 14 residues. V gave up 0 bases and J gave up 6 bases, with 9 bases separating them. The CDR3: CASSLEGGYEKLFF. The CDR3 DNA is TGCGCCAGCAGCTTGGAGGGGGGATATGAAAAACTGTTTTTT.

The rearrangement uses TRBV30 and TRBJ1-5; 9 nucleotides line up with TRBD1. The V gene's germline CDR1 is GTSNPN and CDR2 SVGIG (reference sequence). This CDR3 is 15 amino acids long. V was pared by 0 bases and J by 5 bases, with 5 bases of the junction left unmatched. This CDR3 is CAWSVEGQGYQPQHF. For the CDR3, the DNA is TGTGCCTGGAGTGTTGAGGGACAGGGTTATCAGCCCCAGCATTTT.

This clone showed up just a few times. The chain carries TRBV11-2 and TRBJ1-2, with unresolved D. The V gene lost 1 base and the J gene lost 8 bases, with 5 bases spanning the gap. Germline lookup yields CDR1 SGHAT and CDR2 FQNNGV. CDR3 length: 11 residues. The CDR3 DNA is TGTGCCAGCAGCTTAGGCGCGGGCTACACCTTC. Translating gives CASSLGAGYTF.

A word on this clone: Additional DNA sequences in this sample encode the identical CDR3. This chain joins TRBV13 and TRBJ2-2; D is uncertain. The CDR3 length is 14 residues. Trimming removed 0 bases from V and 1 base from J, with 3 bases in between. From germline, CDR1 is PRHDT and CDR2 FYEKMQ (reference sequence). The CDR3 loop is CASSLGGNTGELFF. The CDR3 DNA reads as TGTGCCAGCAGCTTAGGGGGGAACACCGGGGAGCTGTTTTTT.

This chain uses TRBV5-4 with TRBJ2-7; perhaps TRBD2 as D (6 bases). This CDR3 region has 12 residues. Germline CDR1 and CDR2: SGHNT and YYREEE (reference sequence). Deletions cut 5 bases from V and 5 bases from J, with 11 bases between. CDR3 nucleotides: TGTGCCAGCAGAGGAGGGGCCCACGAGCAGTACTTC. It is translated as CASRGGAHEQYF.

The chain links TRBV5-3 to TRBJ1-6; D may be TRBD1 (5 bases). TRBV5-3 is labeled an ORF, and its function is uncertain. This CDR3 is built from 15 residues. V gave up 1 base and J gave up 6 bases, with 11 bases separating them. CDR3 sequence (DNA): TGTGCCAGAAGCTTGAAAAGGACAATTAATTCACCCCTCCACTTT. Translating it yields CARSLKRTINSPLHF.

This clone has a single count. V and J are TRBV6-1 and TRBJ1-5; no definite D call. CDR1 is MNHNS, CDR2 SASEGT, per germline. The CDR3 consists of 15 residues. V lost 4 bases and J lost 6, with 16 bases in between. For the CDR3, the DNA is TGTGCCAGCAGTGTGGTGATAGGTCTGAGTCAGCCCCAGCATTTT. Its protein is CASSVVIGLSQPQHF.

This chain links TRBV5-6 with TRBJ2-7; D might be TRBD2 (7 bases). The CDR3 has 13 residues. Per the germline V gene, CDR1 is SGHDT and CDR2 is YYEEEE. V gave up 4 bases and J gave up 2 bases, with 10 bases separating them. CDR3 in DNA: TGTGCCAGCAGCCTCGGGGGGCCCTACGAGCAGTACTTC. Translating gives CASSLGGPYEQYF.

The chain carries TRBV7-9 and TRBJ1-4, with D maybe TRBD1 (6 bases). Germline-derived CDR1 and CDR2 are SEHNR and FQNEAQ (reference sequence). The CDR3 consists of 13 residues. The ends were cut back, 5 bases at V and 4 bases at J, with 8 bases in the middle. CDR3: CASSGTNNEKLFF. The CDR3 DNA reads as TGTGCCAGCAGCGGGACAAATAATGAAAAACTGTTTTTT.

This chain uses TRBV5-4 with TRBJ2-1; TRBD2 aligns across 11 bases. The trim removed 5 bases at V and 2 bases at J, leaving 6 bases unmatched. The CDR3 spans 16 residues. CDR1 is SGHNT, CDR2 YYREEE, per germline (reference sequence). DNA for the CDR3: TGTGCCAGCAGTTTTGGTAGCGGGGGGGCCTACAATGAGCAGTTCTTC. Residues: CASSFGSGGAYNEQFF.

The gene calls are TRBV10-3 and TRBJ2-3, with TRBD1 matching over 10 bases. Germline CDR1 reads ENHRY; CDR2 reads SYGVKD. After removal of 11 bases from V and 4 bases from J, the junction contained 6 bases not matched to a gene. The CDR3 runs to 13 residues. CDR3 in DNA: TGTGCCGGAAGGACAGGGGGATCAGATACGCAGTATTTT. Translated, it gives CAGRTGGSDTQYF.

The chain couples TRBV7-7 to TRBJ2-2; 7 bases map to TRBD2. J gave up 3 bases and V 8 bases, and 3 bases lay outside the gene matches. CDR1 is SSHAT and CDR2 is FNYEAQ in the germline V gene (reference sequence). This CDR3 spans 13 amino acids. CDR3 loop: CASSRGYTGELFF. CDR3 coding DNA: TGTGCCAGCTCGCGGGGGTACACCGGGGAGCTGTTTTTT.

This clone has only a few counts. This chain connects TRBV10-2 to TRBJ2-4; 9 nucleotides align to TRBD2. Per the germline V gene, CDR1 is WSHSY and CDR2 is SAAADI. After removal of 6 bases from V and 3 bases from J, the junction contained 3 bases not matched to a gene. CDR3 length: 14 residues. The DNA for the CDR3 is TGCGCCAGCAGCCCGACTAGCGGCAAAAACATTCAGTACTTC. This encodes CASSPTSGKNIQYF.

J is TRBJ2-6 and V is TRBV19; weak D call: TRBD1 (7 bases). V gave up 4 bases and J gave up 2 bases, with 12 bases separating them. Per germline, CDR1 LNHDA and CDR2 SQIVND (reference sequence). The CDR3 totals 16 residues. CDR3 residues: CASSNPGGTGANVLTF. CDR3 nucleotide sequence: TGTGCCAGTAGTAACCCAGGGGGGACTGGGGCCAACGTCCTGACTTTC.